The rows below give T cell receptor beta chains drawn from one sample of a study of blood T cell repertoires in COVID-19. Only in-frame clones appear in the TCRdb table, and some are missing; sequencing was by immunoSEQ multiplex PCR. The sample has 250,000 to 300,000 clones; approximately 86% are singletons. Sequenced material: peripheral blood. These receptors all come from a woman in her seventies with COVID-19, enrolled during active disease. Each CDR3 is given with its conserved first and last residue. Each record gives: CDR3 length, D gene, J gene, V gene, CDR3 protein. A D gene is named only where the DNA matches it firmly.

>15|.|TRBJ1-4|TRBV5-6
CASSSLDTKGEKLFF
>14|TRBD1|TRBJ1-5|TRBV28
CASSPGTGVQPQHF
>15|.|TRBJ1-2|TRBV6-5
CASSPLDRQNYGYTF
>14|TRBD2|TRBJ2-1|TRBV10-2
CASRPGLASDEQFF
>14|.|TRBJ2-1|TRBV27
CASWGRFFIGEQFF
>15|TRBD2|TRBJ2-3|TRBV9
CASGLAGGGTDTQYF
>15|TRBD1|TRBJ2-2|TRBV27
CASRGQGTNTGELFF
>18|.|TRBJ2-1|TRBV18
CASSPPRGAPGSYNEQFF
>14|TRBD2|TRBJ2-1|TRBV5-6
CASSFLAGNNEQFF
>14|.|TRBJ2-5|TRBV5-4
CASSLGLDGETQYF
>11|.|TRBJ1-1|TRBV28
CASTGFTEAFF
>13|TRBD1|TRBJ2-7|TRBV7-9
CASSPGQSYEQYF
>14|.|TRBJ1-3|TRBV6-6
CASSYEGRSNTIYF
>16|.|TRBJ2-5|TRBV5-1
CASRYEPGQVRETQYF
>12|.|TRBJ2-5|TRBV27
CASSSYQETQYF
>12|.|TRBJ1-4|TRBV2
CASKQGREKLFF
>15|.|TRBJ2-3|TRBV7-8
CASSLVAGSTDTQYF
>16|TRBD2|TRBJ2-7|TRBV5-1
CASSSQTSGGTYEQYF
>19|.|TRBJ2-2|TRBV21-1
CASSNVGLAGGLNTGELFF
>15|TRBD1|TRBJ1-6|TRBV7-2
CASSMRTGDNSPLHF
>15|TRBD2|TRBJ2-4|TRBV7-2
CASSYSGGAKNIQYF
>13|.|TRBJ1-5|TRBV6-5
CASRPGGNQPQHF
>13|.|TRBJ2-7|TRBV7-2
CASTPLPGSEQYF
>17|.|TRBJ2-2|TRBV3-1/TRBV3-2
CASTLSFLGANTGELFF
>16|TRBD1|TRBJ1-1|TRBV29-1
CSVEGWTGFMNTEAFF
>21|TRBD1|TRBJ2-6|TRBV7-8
CASSSYTPGDRGGRGANVLTF
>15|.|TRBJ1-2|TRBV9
CASSGSGGLVYGYTF
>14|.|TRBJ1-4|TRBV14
CASSQEGVREKLFF
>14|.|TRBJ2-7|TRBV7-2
CASSLEPSLYEQYF
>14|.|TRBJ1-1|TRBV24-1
CATSATQGTTEAFF
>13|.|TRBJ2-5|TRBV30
CAWSMRGGQTQYF
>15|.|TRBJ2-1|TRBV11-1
CASSLVQGMVYEQFF
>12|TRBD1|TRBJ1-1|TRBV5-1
CASSPQGTEAFF
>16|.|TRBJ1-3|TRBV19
CASSNRWGHEGNTIYF
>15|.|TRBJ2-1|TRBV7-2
CASSPPGLRGNEQFF
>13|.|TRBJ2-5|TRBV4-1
CASSQGLLETQYF
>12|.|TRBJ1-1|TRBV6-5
CASSSRVTEAFF
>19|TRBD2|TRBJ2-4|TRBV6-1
CASSERIAGAQEAKNIQYF
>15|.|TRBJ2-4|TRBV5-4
CASSTGLPAKNIQYF
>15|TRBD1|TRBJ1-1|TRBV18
CASSPDRSKDPEAFF
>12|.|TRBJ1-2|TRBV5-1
CASSLDRLGYTF
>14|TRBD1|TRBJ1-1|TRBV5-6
CASSRDSSNTEAFF
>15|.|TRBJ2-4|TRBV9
CASSVAAGPKNIQYF
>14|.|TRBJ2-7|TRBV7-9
CASSLAGRGYEQYF
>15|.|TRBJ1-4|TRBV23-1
CATDKGTTTNEKLFF
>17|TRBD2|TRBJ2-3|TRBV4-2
CASSRSTSGGMTDTQYF